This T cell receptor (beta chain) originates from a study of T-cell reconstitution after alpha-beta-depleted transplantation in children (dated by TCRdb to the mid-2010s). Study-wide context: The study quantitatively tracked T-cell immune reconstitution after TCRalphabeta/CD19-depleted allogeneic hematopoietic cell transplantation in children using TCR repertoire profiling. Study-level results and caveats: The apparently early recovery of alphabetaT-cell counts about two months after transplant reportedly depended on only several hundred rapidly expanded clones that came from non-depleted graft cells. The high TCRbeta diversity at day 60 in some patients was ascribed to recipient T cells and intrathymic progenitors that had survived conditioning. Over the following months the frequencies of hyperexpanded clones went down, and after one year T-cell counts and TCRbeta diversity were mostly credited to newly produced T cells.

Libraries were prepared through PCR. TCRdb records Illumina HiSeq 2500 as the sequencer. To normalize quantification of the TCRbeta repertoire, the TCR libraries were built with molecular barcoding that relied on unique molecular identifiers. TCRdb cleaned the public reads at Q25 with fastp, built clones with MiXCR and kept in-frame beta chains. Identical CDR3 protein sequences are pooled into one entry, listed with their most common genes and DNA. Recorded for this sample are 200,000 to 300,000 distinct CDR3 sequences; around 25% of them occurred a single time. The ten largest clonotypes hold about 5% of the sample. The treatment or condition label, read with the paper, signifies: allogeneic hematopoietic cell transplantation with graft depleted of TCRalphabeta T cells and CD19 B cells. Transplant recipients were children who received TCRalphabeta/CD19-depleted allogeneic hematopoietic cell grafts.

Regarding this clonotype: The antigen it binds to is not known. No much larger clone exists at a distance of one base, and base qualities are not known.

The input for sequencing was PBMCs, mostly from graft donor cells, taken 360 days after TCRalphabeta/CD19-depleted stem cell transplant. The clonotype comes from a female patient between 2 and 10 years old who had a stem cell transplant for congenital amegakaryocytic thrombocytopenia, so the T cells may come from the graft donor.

CDR3 protein: CSAMYIFSAVSSYNEQFF. The nucleotide sequence reads as follows: TGCAGTGCTATGTACATTTTCTCCGCGGTGAGCTCCTACAATGAGCAGTTCTTC. The rearranged chain carries TRBV20-1 and TRBJ2-1; the D gene lacks a confident call. Trimming costs V 4 bases and J 0 bases, and their ends lie 22 bases apart. Via the germline V gene (reference sequence), CDR1 is DFQATT and CDR2 SNEGSKA. Measured from the cysteine to the phenylalanine, the CDR3 is 18 residues long. Left in the record is the CDR3 DNA by itself, 54 bases read in frame from the first base.